The 28 T cell receptor beta chains listed next were all sequenced from one sample in a study of cytomegalovirus exposure and HLA in healthy donors. Vbeta (60) and Jbeta (13) primers were used in the PCR. The protocol was immunoSEQ multiplex PCR, while the TCRdb copy is restricted to in-frame clones and leaves out a portion. The sample lists over 150,000 clones, about 70% seen once, with approximately 2.6% in the top ten. Sequencing used PBMCs. The receptors derive from a man aged 18 to 29 in good health and CMV-seronegative.

The chain combines TRBV11-2 with TRBJ2-2; D unclear. The CDR3 extends over 15 amino acids. V lost 7 bases to trimming and J lost 3 bases, with 15 bases between them. Germline V CDR1 and CDR2: SGHAT, FQNNGV. The CDR3 spells CASTGFMAYTGELFF. DNA of the CDR3: TGTGCCAGCACGGGTTTTATGGCTTACACCGGGGAGCTGTTTTTT. Full variable domain (rest looked up from reference TRBV11-2 and TRBJ2-2): EAGVAQSPRYKIIEKRQSVAFWCNPISGHATLYWYQQILGQGPKLLIQFQNNGVVDDSQLPKDRFSAERLKGVDSTLKIQPAKLEDSAVYLCASTGFMAYTGELFFGEGSRLTVL.

This clone was seen a few times. This chain links TRBV4-3 with TRBJ2-2; a possible D gene is TRBD2 (6 bases). Trimming took off 4 bases at V and 3 bases at J, with 18 bases between the two ends. This CDR3 is 17 amino acids long. Germline V CDR1 and CDR2: LGHNA, YSLEER. For the CDR3, the DNA is TGCGCCAGCAGCCGGGGAAAGGCCGGGGGTGACACCGGGGAGCTGTTTTTT. As protein: CASSRGKAGGDTGELFF.

This chain links TRBV28 with TRBJ1-2; D unclear. V was cut by 3 bases and J by 4 bases, with 9 bases left in between. The CDR3 has 13 residues. Germline V gene data show CDR1 as MDHEN and CDR2 as SYDVKM. CDR3 coding DNA: TGTGCCAGCAGTTTGTTGGGAGGCTATGGCTACACCTTC. Encoded protein: CASSLLGGYGYTF.

This clone was found once. The CDR3 bases are TGTGCCAGCAGCTTAGGGGCCGCTTCAAGCACAGATACGCAGTATTTT. This sequence encodes CASSLGAASSTDTQYF. The chain joins TRBV7-9 to TRBJ2-3, with no clear D. Trimming removed 1 base from V and 0 bases from J, with 11 bases in between. The germline V gene encodes CDR1 SEHNR and CDR2 FQNEAQ (reference sequence). This CDR3 region has 16 residues.

The chain recombines TRBV19 with TRBJ2-2, with TRBD2 identical over 12 bases. Trimming removed 9 bases from V and 6 bases from J; junction bases left unmatched: 5. Looked up from germline, CDR1 is LNHDA and CDR2 is SQIVND (reference sequence). The CDR3 extends over 14 amino acids. The CDR3 sequence: CASRLAGDSGELFF. CDR3 bases: TGTGCCAGCAGACTAGCGGGGGATTCCGGGGAGCTGTTTTTT.

The chain uses TRBV19 and TRBJ1-5; a possible D gene is TRBD1 (6 bases). CDR1 and CDR2 from the germline V gene are LNHDA and SQIVND (reference sequence). With 4 bases removed from V and 0 bases from J, the gap between germline ends came to 16 bases. The CDR3 is 17 residues long. CDR3 DNA sequence: TGTGCCAGTAGTACCCTTCCTCGGGACACTAGCAATCAGCCCCAGCATTTT. It encodes CASSTLPRDTSNQPQHF.

The J gene is TRBJ1-6, the V gene TRBV6-1; 8 positions match TRBD1. CDR3 length equals 14 residues. V trimming: 6 bases; J trimming: 2 bases; junction bases outside the gene matches: 0. Germline loops: CDR1 MNHNS, CDR2 SASEGT. The CDR3 region has the DNA TGTGCCAGCAGGGGACAGGCCTATAATTCACCCCTCCACTTT. Translating it yields CASRGQAYNSPLHF.

The chain couples TRBV11-2 to TRBJ2-1; possibly TRBD1 for D (5 bases). Trimming stripped 5 bases from V and 8 bases from J, with 13 bases between. Germline CDR1 SGHAT, CDR2 FQNNGV. CDR3 length equals 13 residues. The CDR3 region has the DNA TGTGCCAGCAGCCTCCTAGGGGCGGATGAGCAGTTCTTC. Encoded protein: CASSLLGADEQFF. Full variable domain (remainder filled in from reference TRBV11-2 and TRBJ2-1): EAGVAQSPRYKIIEKRQSVAFWCNPISGHATLYWYQQILGQGPKLLIQFQNNGVVDDSQLPKDRFSAERLKGVDSTLKIQPAKLEDSAVYLCASSLLGADEQFFGPGTRLTVL.

The rearrangement uses TRBV7-8 and TRBJ1-1; D is unclear. Germline V gene sequence: CDR1 SGHVS, CDR2 FQNEAQ. V shed 0 bases and J shed 0 bases, with 8 bases lying between them. The CDR3 loop spans 15 amino acids. CDR3 bases: TGTGCCAGCAGCTTAGCGCCCCAGGTGAACACTGAAGCTTTCTTT. It translates to CASSLAPQVNTEAFF.

This clone was counted only a few times. The chain combines TRBV28 with TRBJ1-3; D uncertain. In germline, CDR1 is MDHEN, CDR2 SYDVKM. The V end was cut by 6 bases, the J end by 1 base, with 10 bases between. This CDR3 region has 14 residues. CDR3 bases: TGTGCCAGCAGCAGTGGACTATCTGGAAACACCATATATTTT. This codes for CASSSGLSGNTIYF. Complete variable domain (other parts from reference TRBV28 and TRBJ1-3): DVKVTQSSRYLVKRTGEKVFLECVQDMDHENMFWYRQDPGLGLRLIYFSYDVKMKEKGDIPEGYSVSREKKERFSLILESASTNQTSMYLCASSSGLSGNTIYFGEGSWLTVV.

A single count supports this clone. The chain carries TRBV5-1 and TRBJ1-6, with 7 bases lining up with TRBD1. Germline V CDR1 and CDR2: SGHRS, YFSETQ. Germline trimming cut 3 bases from V and 5 bases from J; bases unmatched to any gene: 5. This CDR3 has 15 residues. The CDR3, as DNA: TGCGCCAGCAGCTCCGGACAGGCAAATAATTCACCCCTCCACTTT. Residues: CASSSGQANNSPLHF.

The chain recombines TRBV30 with TRBJ1-1; unclear D gene. Trimming pared 0 bases from V and 0 bases from J, leaving 11 bases between. Looked up from germline, CDR1 is GTSNPN and CDR2 is SVGIG (reference sequence). The CDR3 loop spans 15 amino acids. This CDR3 reads CAWSVLSGMNTEAFF. The CDR3 DNA reads TGTGCCTGGAGTGTACTTTCGGGGATGAACACTGAAGCTTTCTTT.

This clone came up once. The genes are TRBV18 and TRBJ1-1, with 8 bases fitting TRBD1. Germline CDR1 KGHSH, CDR2 LQKENI. The CDR3 totals 15 residues. V trimming: 3 bases; J trimming: 5 bases; junction bases outside the gene matches: 8. In DNA form, the CDR3 reads TGTGCCAGCTCACCTTCCGGGACAGGCGGGACTGAAGCTTTCTTT. Its protein is CASSPSGTGGTEAFF.

This clone was picked up a small number of times. This chain joins TRBV27 and TRBJ1-4; D is ambiguous. V shed 3 bases and J shed 8 bases, with 25 bases lying between them. Germline V gene sequence: CDR1 MNHEY, CDR2 SMNVEV (reference sequence). CDR3 length equals 18 residues. The CDR3 sequence: CASSLVGFSGRSQEKLFF. In DNA, the CDR3 is TGTGCCAGCAGTTTGGTAGGATTTTCGGGGAGGTCACAGGAAAAACTGTTTTTT.

This clone was recorded once. This chain connects TRBV6-1 to TRBJ1-1; 10 bases are a match to TRBD1. This CDR3 is 18 amino acids long. After removal of 2 bases from V and 3 bases from J, the junction contained 12 bases not matched to a gene. Germline CDR1 is MNHNS and CDR2 is SASEGT. The CDR3 is CASSEFSGTGAGYTEAFF. In nucleotides, the CDR3 is TGTGCCAGCAGTGAATTTTCCGGGACAGGGGCCGGGTACACTGAAGCTTTCTTT.

The sample holds a few counts of this clone. V and J are TRBV5-4 and TRBJ2-1; D not certain. This CDR3 is 16 amino acids long. Deletions cut 4 bases from V and 7 bases from J, with 21 bases between. From germline, CDR1 is SGHNT and CDR2 YYREEE (reference sequence). The DNA of the CDR3 is TGTGCCAGCAGCCCTAGTCCCCCCTCCACTTGGAATGAGCAGTTCTTC. Amino acid sequence: CASSPSPPSTWNEQFF.

This chain links TRBV27 with TRBJ1-6; D call uncertain. CDR1 and CDR2 from the germline V gene are MNHEY and SMNVEV (reference sequence). The CDR3 totals 14 residues. Trimming removed 6 bases from V and 3 bases from J, with 9 bases in between. The CDR3 reads CASREQIYNSPLHF. CDR3 bases: TGTGCCAGCAGAGAACAGATCTATAATTCACCCCTCCACTTT.

The chain couples TRBV29-1 to TRBJ2-3; 8 bases are a match to TRBD2. Germline lookup yields CDR1 SQVTM and CDR2 ANQGSEA. Trimming cost V 8 bases and J 0 bases; bases outside gene matches: 7. The CDR3 extends over 14 amino acids. The CDR3 region has the DNA TGCAGCTCCCTCGGGGGGGGAAGCACAGATACGCAGTATTTT. Protein product: CSSLGGGSTDTQYF.

This chain uses TRBV19 with TRBJ1-2; the D gene is possibly TRBD1 (5 bases). Trimming stripped 3 bases from V and 6 bases from J, with 11 bases between. From germline, CDR1 is LNHDA and CDR2 SQIVND (reference sequence). This CDR3 region has 13 residues. As DNA, the CDR3 is TGTGCCAGTAGTATGAAGGGGTTTGATGGCTACACCTTC. It codes for CASSMKGFDGYTF.

V gene TRBV2 combines with J gene TRBJ1-5; TRBD1 is a possible D gene (5 bases). V lost 4 bases and J 4 bases, leaving 20 bases between the germline ends. The CDR3 spans 17 residues. The germline gives CDR1 SNHLY, CDR2 FYNNEI. In DNA form, the CDR3 reads TGTGCCAGCAGTGGGCGGGTCCTCGGGGGGGGAAATCAGCCCCAGCATTTT. It codes for CASSGRVLGGGNQPQHF. The full variable domain, in which reference TRBV2 and TRBJ1-5 provide the parts outside the CDR3, is EPEVTQTPSHQVTQMGQEVILRCVPISNHLYFYWYRQILGQKVEFLVSFYNNEISEKSEIFDDQFSVERPDGSNFTLKIRSTKLEDSAMYFCASSGRVLGGGNQPQHFGDGTRLSIL.

This clone was counted only a few times. This chain links TRBV19 with TRBJ1-4, with D perhaps matching TRBD1 (6 bases). Germline-derived CDR1 and CDR2 are LNHDA and SQIVND (reference sequence). This CDR3 is built from 16 residues. Trimming removed 3 bases at V and 10 bases at J, with 21 bases between. This chain's CDR3 is CASSISQEQGTGKLFF. The CDR3 bases are TGTGCCAGTAGTATTTCGCAGGAACAGGGAACGGGAAAACTGTTTTTT. Together with reference TRBV19 and TRBJ1-4, the CDR3 gives the full variable domain: DGGITQSPKYLFRKEGQNVTLSCEQNLNHDAMYWYRQDPGQGLRLIYYSQIVNDFQKGDIAEGYSVSREKKESFPLTVTSAQKNPTAFYLCASSISQEQGTGKLFFGSGTQLSVL.

This chain joins TRBV29-1 and TRBJ1-1; D is uncertain. The CDR3 is made up of 12 amino acids. The germline CDR1 and CDR2 sequences are SQVTM and ANQGSEA. Deletions cut 6 bases from V and 0 bases from J, with 8 bases between. The CDR3 loop is CSVVTLNTEAFF. In nucleotides, the CDR3 is TGCAGCGTGGTGACACTGAACACTGAAGCTTTCTTT.

This rearrangement joins TRBV9 to TRBJ2-3; 7 nucleotides align to TRBD2. This CDR3 region has 15 residues. The germline V gene has CDR1 SGDLS and CDR2 YYNGEE. V was clipped by 4 bases and J by 0 bases; unmatched bases: 5. CDR3 residues: CASSLGGTSTDTQYF. The CDR3 coding sequence is TGTGCCAGCAGCCTCGGGGGGACTAGCACAGATACGCAGTATTTT.

The genes are TRBV5-1 and TRBJ1-1, with D perhaps matching TRBD1 (6 bases). Trimming cost V 0 bases and J 11 bases, with 23 bases left between them. This CDR3 contains 16 residues. Germline V CDR1 and CDR2: SGHRS, YFSETQ. CDR3 coding DNA: TGCGCCAGCAGCTTGGGGGTGGAGACAGGCCGATCTCGCGCTTTCTTT. It codes for CASSLGVETGRSRAFF.

The V call is TRBV15, the J call TRBJ1-6, with D unresolved. With 3 bases removed from V and 10 bases from J, the gap between germline ends came to 22 bases. CDR3 size: 17 residues. Germline V CDR1 and CDR2: LNHNV, YYDKDF (reference sequence). The CDR3 nucleotides are TGTGCCACCAGCAGTGTAAGGGCAATAGCGACGGGCTCACCCCTCCACTTT. It codes for CATSSVRAIATGSPLHF.

This clone was recorded once. This chain links TRBV28 with TRBJ1-2; 8 bases agree with TRBD1. V was pared by 5 bases and J by 6 bases, with 11 bases of the junction left unmatched. CDR1 is MDHEN, CDR2 SYDVKM, per germline. The CDR3 contains 15 residues. The CDR3 bases are TGTGCCAGCAGTATCCCGACAGGGGTCCCTCATGGCTACACCTTC. It specifies CASSIPTGVPHGYTF.

The CDR3 reads CASSQVLTGELFF. The CDR3 DNA follows: TGTGCCAGCAGCCAAGTTCTCACCGGGGAGCTGTTTTTT. This chain links TRBV14 with TRBJ2-2, with D hard to call. Trimming shortened V by 1 base and J by 4 bases, and 4 bases separated the two germline ends. The CDR3 has 13 amino acids. The V gene's germline CDR1 is SGHDN and CDR2 FVKESK.

This clone was seen only once. The chain uses TRBV5-1 and TRBJ2-7; 7 nucleotides align to TRBD1. CDR1 and CDR2 from the germline V gene are SGHRS and YFSETQ. The CDR3 covers 14 residues. Unmatched junction bases numbered 6, after V lost 2 bases and J lost 4 bases. The CDR3 DNA sequence: TGCGCCAGCAGCTTACGGACAGGTCGGTACGAGCAGTACTTC. Translated, it gives CASSLRTGRYEQYF. Complete variable domain (other parts from reference TRBV5-1 and TRBJ2-7): KAGVTQTPRYLIKTRGQQVTLSCSPISGHRSVSWYQQTPGQGLQFLFEYFSETQRNKGNFPGRFSGRQFSNSRSEMNVSTLELGDSALYLCASSLRTGRYEQYFGPGTRLTVT.